This T cell receptor (beta chain) was sequenced for a study of shared clonotypes between healthy human individuals (dated by TCRdb to about 2020). For context, the study as a whole: A couple of women and three men aged 18 to 49 years were included in the cohort. For each donor, CD4 naive and CD4 memory were each run on three plates, CD8 naive on two plates, and CD8 memory on one plate. Blood TCR repertoires of a handful of healthy adults were deeply sequenced to estimate repertoire size and the extent of clonotype sharing between individuals. To increase sequencing depth and limit assay-specific biases, different laboratories used diverse techniques to prepare libraries and sequence TCR repertoires. Leukapheresis yielded between about 0.9 and 9 billion PBMCs per donor. Beyond this particular receptor, the publication reports: Naive subsets generally had larger estimated clonotype richness than memory subsets did. Only blood was sampled, and tissue TCR repertoires likely differ from those in blood. Pairwise subsampling indicated that sequencing depth was expected to affect the degree of clonotype sharing among donors. Higher generation probabilities were observed for clonotypes shared by all four sorted-subset donors than for non-shared clonotypes. Rarefaction of sorted-subset datasets indicated incomplete sequencing despite the large sequencing depth. When a handful of donors were compared, the shared fraction of clonotypes was 5% to 6.5% for naive CD4, roughly 3.4% for naive CD8, roughly 2.3% for memory CD4, and less than 0.5% for memory CD8. The genetic and exposure-history diversity represented was limited by the small number of donors.

Its CDR3 holds 17 amino acids, cysteine through phenylalanine. Only CDR3 DNA is held: 51 bases, read in frame from base 1. Compared with germline, V lacks 4 bases and J lacks 0 bases; bases without a gene match: 4. CDR1 and CDR2 are drawn from the germline V gene: SNHLY, FYNNEI. Only a few counts were recorded for this clone. Its target antigen remains unknown. No base quality information exists; no much larger clone differs at one position. The donors were healthy, HIV-negative adults who had no recently reported acute infections or vaccinations. Every donor was a Caucasian adult living in Nashville, Tennessee, USA. Magnetic negative selection was used to enrich CD4+ T cells, after which naive cells were positively selected on CD45RA and the negative fraction became the memory subset. Blood was obtained by leukapheresis, after which PBMCs were separated by Ficoll-Histopaque density gradient centrifugation and cryopreserved in liquid nitrogen vapor phase. Purity and quantity of every magnetically sorted T cell population were checked by analytical flow cytometry. Each sorted fraction had its genomic DNA isolated and then quantified by UV absorbance on a Nanodrop 2000c.

Using the deep immunoSEQ assay, multiplex PCR amplified TCR CDR3 regions from genomic DNA. Extracted genomic DNA from each cell subset was spread evenly across all wells of several immunoSEQ 96-well plates, with each plate serving as a replicate. Each replicate PCR for sorted subsets received about 180 ng genomic DNA, equal to about 30,000 T cell genomes. Purified libraries were measured with a Qubit 3.0 fluorometer, size-checked on a Bioanalyzer 2100, and measured again with the KAPA Library Quantification kit. Each immunoSEQ 96-well plate was sequenced on its own single-read 150-cycle Illumina NextSeq 550 flow cell. In the paper's pipeline: Because the immunoSEQ output held only junctional sequences and lacked quality scores, the filtering could not match the filtering applied to full-length reads. To assign V/J genes and CDR3, sequences were annotated using PyIR, a Python wrapper for IgBLAST v1.9, with IMGT germline references. Any read was removed if the V/J assignment was weak (E-value above 1e-6), the CDR3 was missing, or the read contained stop codons, out-of-frame junctions, or ambiguous translated residues. A V3J clonotype was defined by an identical inferred V gene, J gene, and CDR3 amino acid sequence. Percentage overlap between repertoires was computed as shared unique clonotypes divided by the size of the smaller repertoire. Richness of each repertoire was evaluated using RTK rarefaction, the Chao1 estimator, and Recon v2.1 estimates of unobserved clonotypes. For all TCRbeta clonotypes obtained by the gDNA method from a handful of donors, generation probabilities were computed with OLGA. TCRdb re-hosts the immuneACCESS table, in-frame sequences only. Its copies lack some clones; in the studies checked, an unresolved V gene accounts for under half of them, and the cause for the rest is not known. V and J calls plus clone size are reproduced from that table; the DNA served to infer D and trimming. Counted in this sample were around 2.3 million clones; more than 90% of them appeared once. The ten biggest clones cover roughly 0.13% of the sample.

This TCR was sampled from a man between 18 and 35 years old in good health. In this chain, TRBV2 is recombined with TRBJ2-6; the junction holds 9 bases that match TRBD1. Sequencing input: naive CD4+ T cells sorted from blood. The sample's cell subset or site label, in plain terms: CD45RA+ positively selected. The nucleotide sequence is given as TGTGCCAGCAGTGGGGACAGGGTGTTCTCTGGGGCCAACGTCCTGACTTTC. Translated, it reads CASSGDRVFSGANVLTF.